These 11 T cell receptor beta chains were sequenced from one sample in a study of blood T cell repertoires in COVID-19. The assay was immunoSEQ multiplex PCR, and TCRdb's table has in-frame clones only and misses some. The sample has about 180,000 clones; roughly 83% are singletons. The sequenced sample consisted of peripheral blood. These receptors originate from a woman aged 60-75 years with acute or convalescent COVID-19.

This rearrangement joins TRBV9 to TRBJ2-7; 7 bases line up with TRBD2. The CDR3 is 14 amino acids. Germline V gene data show CDR1 as SGDLS and CDR2 as YYNGEE. The V and J ends lost 0 bases and 3 bases, in that order; junction bases with no gene match: 3. In DNA form, the CDR3 reads TGTGCCAGCAGCGTAGGGGAGGGAGGCTACGAGCAGTACTTC. Translating it yields CASSVGEGGYEQYF. The full variable domain, completed using reference TRBV9 and TRBJ2-7, is DSGVTQTPKHLITATGQRVTLRCSPRSGDLSVYWYQQSLDQGLQFLIQYYNGEERAKGNILERFSAQQFPDLHSELNLSSLELGDSALYFCASSVGEGGYEQYFGPGTRLTVT.

This sequence joins TRBV4-3 and TRBJ2-7; D ambiguous. Germline V gives CDR1 LGHNA, CDR2 YSLEER. The V end lost 3 bases, the J end lost 1 base, and 13 bases lay between the germline ends. The CDR3 consists of 15 residues. This chain's CDR3 is CASSHTEATSYEQYF. The CDR3, as DNA: TGCGCCAGCAGCCACACTGAGGCCACTTCCTACGAGCAGTACTTC.

The chain has TRBV10-1 and TRBJ2-1, with D uncertain. The germline V and J ends were trimmed by 1 base and 12 bases, with 10 bases remaining between them. The CDR3 extends over 12 amino acids. From germline, CDR1 is WNHNN and CDR2 SYGVQD (reference sequence). This CDR3 is CASSEYPRGQFF. Written as DNA, the CDR3 is TGCGCCAGCAGTGAGTACCCAAGAGGGCAGTTCTTC.

This chain connects TRBV4-1 to TRBJ2-5; 8 bases are shared with TRBD2. The CDR3 covers 19 residues. Germline V gene lookup returns CDR1 MGHRA and CDR2 YSYEKL. The ends lost 1 base at V and 5 bases at J; junction bases unmatched: 18. The CDR3: CASSQVKGLGSPGDETQYF. In nucleotides, the CDR3 is TGCGCCAGCAGCCAAGTAAAGGGACTAGGCAGCCCAGGGGACGAGACCCAGTACTTC.

V gene TRBV5-1 combines with J gene TRBJ1-1; D gene uncertain. The germline CDR1 and CDR2 sequences are SGHRS and YFSETQ. The germline V and J ends were trimmed by 2 bases and 2 bases, with 13 bases remaining between them. There are 15 residues in the CDR3. CDR3 bases: TGCGCCAGCAGCTTTAGTCCCAATGTTAACACTGAAGCTTTCTTT. It yields the protein CASSFSPNVNTEAFF.

The chain employs TRBV6-2 or TRBV6-3 and TRBJ1-3, with D uncertain. Germline values: CDR1 MNHEY, CDR2 SVGEGT. Trimming took off 4 bases at V and 0 bases at J, with 10 bases between the two ends. The length of the CDR3 is 15 residues. CDR3 nucleotide sequence: TGTGCCAGCAGTTCGGGAGTGAGCTCTGGAAACACCATATATTTT. Its protein product is CASSSGVSSGNTIYF.

The rearrangement links TRBV5-5 to TRBJ2-3, with 10 nucleotides matching TRBD1. This CDR3 contains 12 residues. Losses at the gene ends were 4 bases for V and 9 bases for J; bases not matched to a gene: 2. Germline values: CDR1 SGHKS, CDR2 YYEKEE (reference sequence). The CDR3 nucleotides are TGTGCCAGCAGCAGGACAGGGGGAACGCAGTATTTT. Its translation is CASSRTGGTQYF.

The chain carries TRBV5-4 and TRBJ1-5; D might be TRBD1 (5 bases). The CDR3 loop spans 13 amino acids. Germline CDR1 SGHNT, CDR2 YYREEE (reference sequence). V was shortened by 0 bases and J by 7 bases, with 8 bases between the two germline ends. CDR3: CASSLGGDQPQHF. The DNA for the CDR3 is TGTGCCAGCAGCTTGGGGGGCGACCAGCCCCAGCATTTT.

The V and J genes are TRBV29-1 and TRBJ2-5, with D perhaps TRBD2 (5 bases). Trimming shortened V by 7 bases and J by 1 base, and 10 bases separated the two germline ends. Germline V lookup: CDR1 SQVTM, CDR2 ANQGSEA. CDR3 length: 12 residues. CDR3 residues: CSGGLIQETQYF. CDR3 nucleotide sequence: TGCAGCGGCGGACTGATCCAAGAGACCCAGTACTTC.

The chain combines TRBV7-8 with TRBJ2-5; 9 nucleotides match TRBD1. From germline, CDR1 is SGHVS and CDR2 FQNEAQ. This CDR3 contains 13 residues. The J segment lost 9 bases and the V segment lost 8 bases, leaving 10 bases of the junction unmatched. CDR3 protein: CASLRDRASSQYF. For the CDR3, the DNA is TGTGCCAGCCTCCGGGACAGGGCATCTTCCCAGTACTTC.

The CDR3 nucleotides read TGTGCCAGCAGCTCCGGACAGCCTCTCCAAGAGACCCAGTACTTC. Amino acids: CASSSGQPLQETQYF. The chain recombines TRBV7-2 with TRBJ2-5; a weak D match, TRBD1 (6 bases). The germline V gene encodes CDR1 SGHTA and CDR2 FQGNSA. Trimming took 4 bases from V and 1 from J, leaving 13 bases between them. The CDR3 extends over 15 amino acids.